This T cell receptor beta chain was retrieved from a study of technical replicates of blood from a handful of donors. V trimming: 6 bases; J trimming: 4 bases; junction bases outside the gene matches: 1. The CDR3 contains 13 residues. CDR1 is MNHEY and CDR2 is SVGAGI in the germline V gene. Data came from immunoSEQ multiplex PCR; TCRdb stores just in-frame clones and leaves some out. This table holds roughly 71,000 clones, 85% to 95% found once. The chain joins TRBV6-5 to TRBJ2-5; TRBD2 matches 11 bases. The sequence was collected from a human donor in good health. The sequenced sample was T cells isolated from PBMCs. DNA of the CDR3: TGTGCCAGCAGGACTAGCGGGACAGAGACCCAGTACTTC. It is translated as CASRTSGTETQYF.